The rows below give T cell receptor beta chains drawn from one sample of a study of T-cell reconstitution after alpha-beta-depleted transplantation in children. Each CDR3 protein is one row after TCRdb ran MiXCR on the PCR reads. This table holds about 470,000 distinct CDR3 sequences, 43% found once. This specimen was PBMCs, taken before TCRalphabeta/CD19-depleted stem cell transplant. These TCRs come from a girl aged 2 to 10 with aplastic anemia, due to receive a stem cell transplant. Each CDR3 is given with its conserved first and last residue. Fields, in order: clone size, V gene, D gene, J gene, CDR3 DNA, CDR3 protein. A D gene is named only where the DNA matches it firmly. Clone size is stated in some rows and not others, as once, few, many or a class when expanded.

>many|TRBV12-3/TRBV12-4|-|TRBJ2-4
TGTGCCAGCAGTTTGGGGGGCTTCCACCCTGACAAAAACATTCAGTACTTC
CASSLGGFHPDKNIQYF
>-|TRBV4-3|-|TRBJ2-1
TGCGCCAGCAGCCAAGCCAGGAACCGTGTACGGGGCAATGAGCAGTTCTTC
CASSQARNRVRGNEQFF
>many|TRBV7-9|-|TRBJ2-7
TGTGCCAGCAGCTTAGCGGAGACCTACTACGAGCAGTACTTC
CASSLAETYYEQYF
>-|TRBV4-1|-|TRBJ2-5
TGCGCCAGCAGCCAAGGGGATCGACGGACCCAAGAGACCCAGTACTTC
CASSQGDRRTQETQYF
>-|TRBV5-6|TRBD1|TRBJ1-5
TGTGCCAGCAGCTTTACCGGGACAGGGTCAAGTCAGCCCCAGCATTTT
CASSFTGTGSSQPQHF
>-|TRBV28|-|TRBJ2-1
TGTGCCAGCACCATAAGGGATGAGCAGTTCTTC
CASTIRDEQFF
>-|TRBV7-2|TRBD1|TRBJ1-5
TGTGCCAGCAGCCGGTGGACAGGGGAAAATCAGCCCCAGCATTTT
CASSRWTGENQPQHF
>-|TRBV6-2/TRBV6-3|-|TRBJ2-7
TGTGCCAGCACCCCAGGGGGAGCGGGAGCGGGGTCCTACGAGCAGTACTTC
CASTPGGAGAGSYEQYF
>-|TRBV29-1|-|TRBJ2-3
TGCAGCGCCAAGGTCATGAGGTCAGATACGCAGTATTTT
CSAKVMRSDTQYF
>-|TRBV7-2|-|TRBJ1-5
TGTGCCAGCAGGCGCCCGCCTGGACAGCCCCAGCATTTT
CASRRPPGQPQHF
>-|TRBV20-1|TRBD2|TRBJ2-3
TGCAGTGCTAGGTCTCTAGCGGGGAGCACAGATACGCAGTATTTT
CSARSLAGSTDTQYF
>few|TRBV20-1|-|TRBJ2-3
TGCAGTGCTAGAGATCTCGGCAGGGGGGACACAGATACGCAGTATTTT
CSARDLGRGDTDTQYF
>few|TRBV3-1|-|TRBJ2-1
TGTGCCAGCAGCCAAGTCTGCCGAATTCACTCCTACAATGAGCAGTTCTTC
CASSQVCRIHSYNEQFF
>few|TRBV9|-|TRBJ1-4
TGTGCCAGCAGCGCGAGCTGGGGAGTCGGGGAAAAACTGTTTTTT
CASSASWGVGEKLFF
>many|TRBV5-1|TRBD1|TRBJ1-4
TGCGCCAGCAGCTTCCTCTGGACAGGACCCCAGGGCACTAATGAAAAACTGTTTTTT
CASSFLWTGPQGTNEKLFF
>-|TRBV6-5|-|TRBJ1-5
TGTGCCAGCAGTTACTCACAGGTTAATCAGCCCCAGCATTTT
CASSYSQVNQPQHF
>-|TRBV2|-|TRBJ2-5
TGTGCCAGCGGGGTGGGACGGATCCAAGAGACCCAGTACTTC
CASGVGRIQETQYF
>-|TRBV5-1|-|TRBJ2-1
TGCGCCAGCAGCCCGGACATGCGAACGAGTTCCAATGAGCAGTTCTTC
CASSPDMRTSSNEQFF
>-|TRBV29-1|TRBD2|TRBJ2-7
TGCAGCGTTGTATGGACTAGCGGATCCTACGAGCAGTACTTC
CSVVWTSGSYEQYF
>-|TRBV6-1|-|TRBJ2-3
TGTGCCAGCACCTACCTTGACCCATCCAGGGATACGCAGTATTTT
CASTYLDPSRDTQYF
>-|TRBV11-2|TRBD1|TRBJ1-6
TGTGCCAGCAGCCCAGACAGGGCGAAGTCACCCCTCCACTTT
CASSPDRAKSPLHF
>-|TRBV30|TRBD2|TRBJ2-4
TGTGCCTGGAGTACTATAGCGGGAATGAACATTCAGTACTTC
CAWSTIAGMNIQYF
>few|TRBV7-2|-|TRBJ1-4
TGTGCCAGCAGCCCGAGGTGGGGTGGGGAAAAACTGTTTTTT
CASSPRWGGEKLFF
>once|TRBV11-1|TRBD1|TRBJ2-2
TGTGCCAGCAGCCCCCTCCCGGTTAGGGACAGGGTTTCGAGTACCGGGGAGCTGTTTTTT
CASSPLPVRDRVSSTGELFF
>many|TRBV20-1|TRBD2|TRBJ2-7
TGCAGTGCAGAGCCCCGGCGGGGGGAGACCTACGAGCAGTACTTC
CSAEPRRGETYEQYF
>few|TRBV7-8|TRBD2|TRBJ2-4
TGTGCCAGCAGCTTAGCCCGGACTAGCGGGCTCAAAAACATTCAGTACTTC
CASSLARTSGLKNIQYF